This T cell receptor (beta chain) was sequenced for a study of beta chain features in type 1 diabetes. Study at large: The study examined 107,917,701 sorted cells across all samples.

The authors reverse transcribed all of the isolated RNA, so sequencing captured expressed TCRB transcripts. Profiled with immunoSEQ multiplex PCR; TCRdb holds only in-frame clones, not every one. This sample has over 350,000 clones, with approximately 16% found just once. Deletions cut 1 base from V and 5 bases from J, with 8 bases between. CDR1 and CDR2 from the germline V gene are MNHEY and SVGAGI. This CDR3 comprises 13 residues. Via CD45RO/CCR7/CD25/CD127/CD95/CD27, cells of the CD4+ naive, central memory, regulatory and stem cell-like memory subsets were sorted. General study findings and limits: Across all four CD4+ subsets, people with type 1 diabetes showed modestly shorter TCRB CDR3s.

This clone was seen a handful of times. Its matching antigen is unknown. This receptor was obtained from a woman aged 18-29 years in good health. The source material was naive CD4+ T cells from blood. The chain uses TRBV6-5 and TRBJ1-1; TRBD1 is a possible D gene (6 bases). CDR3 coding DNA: TGTGCCAGCAGTTACTGGGGGCGGACTGAAGCTTTCTTT. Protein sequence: CASSYWGRTEAFF.